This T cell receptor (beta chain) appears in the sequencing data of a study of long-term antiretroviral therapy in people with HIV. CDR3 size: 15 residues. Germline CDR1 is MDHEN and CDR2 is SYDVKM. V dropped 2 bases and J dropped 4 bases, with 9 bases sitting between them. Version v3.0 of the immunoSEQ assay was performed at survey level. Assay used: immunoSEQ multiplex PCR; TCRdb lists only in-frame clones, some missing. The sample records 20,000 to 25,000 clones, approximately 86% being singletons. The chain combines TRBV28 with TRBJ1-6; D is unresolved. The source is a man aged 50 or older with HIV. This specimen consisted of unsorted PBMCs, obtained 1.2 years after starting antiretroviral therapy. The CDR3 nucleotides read TGTGCCAGCAGTTTAGACGCTGTATATAATTCACCCCTCCACTTT. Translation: CASSLDAVYNSPLHF.